A selection of T cell receptor beta chains follows, all from one sample in a study of cytomegalovirus exposure and HLA in healthy donors. The table came from immunoSEQ multiplex PCR; TCRdb's copy has only in-frame clones and leaves some out. Among approximately 150,000 clones listed, roughly 80% were seen once. What was sequenced was PBMCs. These receptors originate from a man aged 25 to 40 in good health and CMV-seronegative. The CDR3 runs from the conserved cysteine through the conserved F or W. Each record gives: V gene, J gene, clone size, D gene, CDR3 protein, CDR3 DNA. The D gene is left open where the match is weak. Size tells how often a clone was seen (once, few, many) or the class of an expanded clone, and some rows leave it out.

V gene: TRBV6-5; J gene: TRBJ1-3; clone size: NA; D gene: TRBD1; CDR3 protein: CASRGTAGNTIYF; CDR3 DNA: TGTGCCAGCAGAGGGACAGCGGGAAACACCATATATTTT
V gene: TRBV25-1; J gene: TRBJ2-3; clone size: NA; D gene: NA; CDR3 protein: CASSELANTDTQYF; CDR3 DNA: TGTGCCAGCAGTGAACTAGCGAACACAGATACGCAGTATTTT
V gene: TRBV6-5; J gene: TRBJ2-2; clone size: NA; D gene: NA; CDR3 protein: CASRKGESSTGELFF; CDR3 DNA: TGTGCCAGCAGAAAGGGGGAATCGAGCACCGGGGAGCTGTTTTTT
V gene: TRBV6-5; J gene: TRBJ2-7; clone size: NA; D gene: NA; CDR3 protein: CASSYANSYRPYEQYF; CDR3 DNA: TGTGCCAGCAGTTACGCAAACAGCTACCGTCCTTACGAGCAGTACTTC
V gene: TRBV5-6; J gene: TRBJ1-2; clone size: NA; D gene: NA; CDR3 protein: CASSPGHVIYGYTF; CDR3 DNA: TGTGCCAGCAGCCCCGGACATGTCATCTATGGCTACACCTTC
V gene: TRBV6-5; J gene: TRBJ2-1; clone size: once; D gene: TRBD2; CDR3 protein: CASSYSSGSYNEQFF; CDR3 DNA: TGTGCCAGCAGTTACTCTAGCGGGAGCTACAATGAGCAGTTCTTC
V gene: TRBV6-5; J gene: TRBJ1-3; clone size: NA; D gene: NA; CDR3 protein: CASSYSTARAGNTIYF; CDR3 DNA: TGTGCCAGCAGTTACTCGACGGCCAGGGCTGGAAACACCATATATTTT
V gene: TRBV7-7; J gene: TRBJ2-7; clone size: NA; D gene: NA; CDR3 protein: CASSESGQYEQYF; CDR3 DNA: TGTGCTAGCAGCGAGAGCGGACAGTACGAGCAGTACTTC
V gene: TRBV7-9; J gene: TRBJ2-1; clone size: NA; D gene: NA; CDR3 protein: CASSPPRLVTIHEQFF; CDR3 DNA: TGTGCCAGCAGCCCTCCACGACTAGTGACTATCCATGAGCAGTTCTTC
V gene: TRBV30; J gene: TRBJ1-3; clone size: NA; D gene: TRBD1; CDR3 protein: CAWSAGTEGNTIYF; CDR3 DNA: TGTGCCTGGAGTGCCGGGACAGAAGGAAACACCATATATTTT
V gene: TRBV7-9; J gene: TRBJ2-7; clone size: NA; D gene: TRBD1; CDR3 protein: CASSLEDRDPYEQYF; CDR3 DNA: TGTGCCAGCAGCTTAGAGGACAGGGATCCCTACGAGCAGTACTTC
V gene: TRBV30; J gene: TRBJ1-2; clone size: NA; D gene: NA; CDR3 protein: CAWNAANYGYTF; CDR3 DNA: TGTGCCTGGAACGCAGCTAACTATGGCTACACCTTC
V gene: TRBV5-5; J gene: TRBJ2-5; clone size: NA; D gene: NA; CDR3 protein: CASSLDTDLTGFETQYF; CDR3 DNA: TGTGCCAGCAGCTTGGACACTGACCTAACAGGGTTCGAGACCCAGTACTTC
V gene: TRBV25-1; J gene: TRBJ2-5; clone size: NA; D gene: TRBD1; CDR3 protein: CASSVDRVEETQYF; CDR3 DNA: TGTGCCAGCAGTGTTGACAGGGTGGAAGAGACCCAGTACTTC
V gene: TRBV13; J gene: TRBJ2-5; clone size: few; D gene: NA; CDR3 protein: CASSLGRETQYF; CDR3 DNA: TGTGCCAGCAGCTTGGGGAGGGAGACCCAGTACTTC
V gene: TRBV5-6; J gene: TRBJ2-3; clone size: NA; D gene: TRBD1; CDR3 protein: CASSEPGTGSTDTQYF; CDR3 DNA: TGTGCCAGCAGCGAACCAGGGACAGGGAGCACAGATACGCAGTATTTT
V gene: TRBV29-1; J gene: TRBJ2-7; clone size: NA; D gene: TRBD1; CDR3 protein: CSVSRDSGSEQYF; CDR3 DNA: TGCAGCGTCTCACGGGACAGTGGGTCCGAGCAGTACTTC
V gene: TRBV5-6; J gene: TRBJ2-7; clone size: NA; D gene: NA; CDR3 protein: CASSPRDQGYEQYF; CDR3 DNA: TGTGCCAGCAGCCCCCGGGATCAAGGCTACGAGCAGTACTTC
V gene: TRBV7-3; J gene: TRBJ2-3; clone size: NA; D gene: TRBD2; CDR3 protein: CASSLTGRLAGESDTQYF; CDR3 DNA: TGTGCCAGCAGCTTAACGGGCCGACTAGCGGGAGAGTCAGATACGCAGTATTTT
V gene: TRBV7-2; J gene: TRBJ2-7; clone size: NA; D gene: TRBD2; CDR3 protein: CASSSRTSGRAGQYF; CDR3 DNA: TGTGCCAGCAGCTCACGGACTAGCGGGAGGGCCGGGCAGTACTTC
V gene: TRBV19; J gene: TRBJ2-3; clone size: NA; D gene: TRBD2; CDR3 protein: CASSSTSGSLRTDTQYF; CDR3 DNA: TGTGCCAGTAGTAGTACTAGCGGGAGTCTGCGCACAGATACGCAGTATTTT
V gene: TRBV7-6; J gene: TRBJ2-7; clone size: NA; D gene: TRBD1; CDR3 protein: CASSWEPGGYEQYF; CDR3 DNA: TGTGCCAGCAGTTGGGAGCCAGGGGGCTACGAGCAGTACTTC
V gene: TRBV28; J gene: TRBJ2-1; clone size: NA; D gene: TRBD2; CDR3 protein: CASSRGGGAGDEQFF; CDR3 DNA: TGTGCCAGCAGTCGTGGCGGGGGGGCCGGCGATGAGCAGTTCTTC
V gene: TRBV29-1; J gene: TRBJ2-7; clone size: NA; D gene: TRBD2; CDR3 protein: CSVRSGGVLGEQYF; CDR3 DNA: TGCAGCGTTAGGTCGGGGGGGGTCCTTGGGGAGCAGTACTTC
V gene: TRBV11-2; J gene: TRBJ1-5; clone size: few; D gene: NA; CDR3 protein: CASSLVNRTDYNQPQHF; CDR3 DNA: TGTGCCAGCAGCTTAGTGAACAGGACAGACTACAATCAGCCCCAGCATTTT
V gene: TRBV6-5; J gene: TRBJ1-6; clone size: NA; D gene: NA; CDR3 protein: CASSYSGGNSPLHF; CDR3 DNA: TGTGCCAGCAGTTACTCGGGGGGTAATTCACCCCTCCACTTT
V gene: TRBV2; J gene: TRBJ1-5; clone size: NA; D gene: NA; CDR3 protein: CASRRGGVSNQPQHF; CDR3 DNA: TGTGCCAGCAGGCGGGGGGGGGTTAGCAATCAGCCCCAGCATTTT
V gene: TRBV6-1; J gene: TRBJ1-1; clone size: NA; D gene: TRBD1; CDR3 protein: CASSAGTAILLEAFF; CDR3 DNA: TGTGCCAGCAGTGCAGGGACAGCGATCCTTTTGGAAGCTTTCTTT
V gene: TRBV5-6; J gene: TRBJ1-2; clone size: NA; D gene: NA; CDR3 protein: CASIRGRVGYTF; CDR3 DNA: TGTGCCAGCATCCGAGGCAGGGTCGGCTACACCTTC
V gene: TRBV25-1; J gene: TRBJ2-3; clone size: NA; D gene: NA; CDR3 protein: CASSHFRGTTDTQYF; CDR3 DNA: TGTGCCAGCAGCCACTTCCGGGGGACCACAGATACGCAGTATTTT
V gene: TRBV5-4; J gene: TRBJ2-2; clone size: NA; D gene: TRBD1; CDR3 protein: CASRERQGANTGELFF; CDR3 DNA: TGTGCCAGCAGGGAGAGACAGGGGGCCAACACCGGGGAGCTGTTTTTT
V gene: TRBV7-9; J gene: TRBJ2-3; clone size: NA; D gene: NA; CDR3 protein: CASSLGSTDPTDTQYF; CDR3 DNA: TGTGCCAGCAGCTTAGGTTCAACAGACCCCACAGATACGCAGTATTTT
V gene: TRBV4-1; J gene: TRBJ1-1; clone size: few; D gene: NA; CDR3 protein: CASSPTGRVDTEAFF; CDR3 DNA: TGCGCCAGCAGCCCGACAGGTAGGGTGGACACTGAAGCTTTCTTT
V gene: TRBV28; J gene: TRBJ1-5; clone size: NA; D gene: NA; CDR3 protein: CASSFWGGAGLNQPQHF; CDR3 DNA: TGTGCCAGCAGTTTTTGGGGGGGTGCGGGCCTTAATCAGCCCCAGCATTTT
V gene: TRBV10-1; J gene: TRBJ2-3; clone size: NA; D gene: NA; CDR3 protein: CASSESAGLADTQYF; CDR3 DNA: TGCGCCAGCAGTGAGTCGGCGGGGCTCGCAGATACGCAGTATTTT
V gene: TRBV7-9; J gene: TRBJ1-1; clone size: NA; D gene: NA; CDR3 protein: CASSLSPGTEAFF; CDR3 DNA: TGTGCCAGCAGCTTATCTCCGGGAACTGAAGCTTTCTTT
V gene: TRBV5-6; J gene: TRBJ2-3; clone size: NA; D gene: TRBD2; CDR3 protein: CASDSGSSTDTQYF; CDR3 DNA: TGTGCCAGTGATAGCGGGAGTAGCACAGATACGCAGTATTTT
V gene: TRBV5-4; J gene: TRBJ2-7; clone size: NA; D gene: NA; CDR3 protein: CASSPESDEQYF; CDR3 DNA: TGTGCCAGCAGCCCGGAGAGCGACGAGCAGTACTTC
V gene: TRBV28; J gene: TRBJ1-2; clone size: once; D gene: NA; CDR3 protein: CASSSHASAGRYGYTF; CDR3 DNA: TGTGCCAGCAGTTCCCATGCCTCTGCCGGTCGCTATGGCTACACCTTC
V gene: TRBV30; J gene: TRBJ2-7; clone size: NA; D gene: NA; CDR3 protein: CAWSGWDMAESYEQYF; CDR3 DNA: TGTGCCTGGAGTGGATGGGACATGGCGGAAAGCTACGAGCAGTACTTC
V gene: TRBV25-1; J gene: TRBJ2-3; clone size: NA; D gene: TRBD2; CDR3 protein: CASSDSGGITDTQYF; CDR3 DNA: TGTGCCAGCAGTGACAGCGGGGGGATCACAGATACGCAGTATTTT
V gene: TRBV25-1; J gene: TRBJ1-1; clone size: NA; D gene: NA; CDR3 protein: CASEGNTEAFF; CDR3 DNA: TGTGCCAGCGAGGGTAACACTGAAGCTTTCTTT
V gene: TRBV9; J gene: TRBJ1-1; clone size: NA; D gene: NA; CDR3 protein: CASNQGHSATEAFF; CDR3 DNA: TGTGCCAGCAACCAGGGACACTCGGCCACTGAAGCTTTCTTT
V gene: TRBV15; J gene: TRBJ1-3; clone size: NA; D gene: NA; CDR3 protein: CATSRSTPYDGNTIYF; CDR3 DNA: TGTGCCACCAGCAGATCAACCCCCTATGATGGAAACACCATATATTTT
V gene: TRBV27; J gene: TRBJ1-2; clone size: NA; D gene: NA; CDR3 protein: CASGGRGGIYGYTF; CDR3 DNA: TGTGCCAGCGGAGGCAGGGGCGGAATCTATGGCTACACCTTC
V gene: TRBV4-3; J gene: TRBJ2-7; clone size: NA; D gene: TRBD1; CDR3 protein: CASSQDRGTGEYEQYF; CDR3 DNA: TGCGCCAGCAGCCAAGATCGGGGGACAGGCGAGTACGAGCAGTACTTC
V gene: TRBV19; J gene: TRBJ2-7; clone size: NA; D gene: NA; CDR3 protein: CASSSGPGGASYEQYF; CDR3 DNA: TGTGCCAGTAGCTCAGGGCCGGGGGGCGCCTCCTACGAGCAGTACTTC
V gene: TRBV13; J gene: TRBJ2-7; clone size: NA; D gene: NA; CDR3 protein: CASSIAETYEQYF; CDR3 DNA: TGTGCCAGCAGCATAGCGGAGACCTACGAGCAGTACTTC
V gene: TRBV14; J gene: TRBJ1-2; clone size: NA; D gene: NA; CDR3 protein: CASSPDTYGYTF; CDR3 DNA: TGTGCCAGCAGCCCCGACACCTATGGCTACACCTTC
V gene: TRBV10-3; J gene: TRBJ2-1; clone size: once; D gene: TRBD2; CDR3 protein: CAISESRRTSGYNEQFF; CDR3 DNA: TGTGCCATCAGTGAGTCGCGAAGGACTAGCGGTTACAATGAGCAGTTCTTC
V gene: TRBV27; J gene: TRBJ2-1; clone size: NA; D gene: TRBD2; CDR3 protein: CASSFLPREDEQFF; CDR3 DNA: TGTGCCAGCAGTTTTCTCCCTCGGGAGGATGAGCAGTTCTTC
V gene: TRBV5-6; J gene: TRBJ2-7; clone size: once; D gene: NA; CDR3 protein: CASGEGGGTYEQYF; CDR3 DNA: TGTGCCAGCGGGGAGGGAGGGGGGACCTACGAGCAGTACTTC
V gene: TRBV7-3; J gene: TRBJ2-7; clone size: few; D gene: NA; CDR3 protein: CASSYYPRSEQYF; CDR3 DNA: TGTGCCAGCAGCTATTACCCCCGTAGCGAGCAGTACTTC
V gene: TRBV28; J gene: TRBJ1-1; clone size: NA; D gene: NA; CDR3 protein: CASSLGGDTEAFF; CDR3 DNA: TGTGCCAGCAGTTTGGGCGGGGACACTGAAGCTTTCTTT